The rows below give T cell receptor beta chains drawn from one sample of a study of CD8+ T cells in alopecia areata. This table comes from immunoSEQ multiplex PCR, and its TCRdb copy is limited to in-frame clones, with some not included. This table has 210,000 or so clones, more than 55% appearing once. Sequencing used CD4+ T cells sorted from blood, obtained at roughly week 45, from a patient treated with tofacitinib. All receptors come from a human donor with alopecia areata. The CDR3 runs from the conserved cysteine through the conserved F or W. The D gene is left open where the match is weak. Clone size is shown for a subset of rows, as once, few, many or a class of expanded clone.

J gene,D gene,clone size,V gene,CDR3 length,CDR3 protein,CDR3 DNA
TRBJ1-5,.,few,TRBV5-6,14,CASSQGQQNQPQHF,TGTGCCAGCAGCCAAGGACAGCAAAATCAGCCCCAGCATTTT
TRBJ2-1,.,few,TRBV5-1,15,CASSLAMAEGHEQFF,TGCGCCAGCAGCTTGGCGATGGCAGAAGGCCATGAGCAGTTCTTC
TRBJ1-2,TRBD1,few,TRBV10-3,13,CAIRWDREGGYTF,TGTGCCATCCGATGGGACAGGGAGGGCGGCTACACCTTC
TRBJ2-7,.,few,TRBV18,16,CASSPRERGGYYEQYF,TGTGCCAGCTCACCACGGGAGAGAGGAGGTTACTACGAGCAGTACTTC
TRBJ2-3,.,.,TRBV6-4,13,CASSVGRADTQYF,TGTGCCAGCAGTGTGGGCAGGGCAGATACGCAGTATTTT
TRBJ1-2,.,.,TRBV6-1,15,CASSVYDEGSAGYTF,TGTGCCAGCAGTGTGTATGACGAGGGATCGGCTGGCTACACCTTC
TRBJ1-2,.,few,TRBV30,15,CAWSGSPGYGYGYTF,TGTGCCTGGAGTGGTAGTCCAGGGTACGGCTATGGCTACACCTTC
TRBJ2-7,TRBD1,medium-sized,TRBV29-1,12,CSAVTGIDEQYF,TGCAGCGCTGTGACAGGGATTGACGAGCAGTACTTC
TRBJ2-2,.,.,TRBV27,12,CASSRTGGELFF,TGTGCCAGCAGCCGCACCGGAGGGGAGCTGTTTTTT
TRBJ1-1,.,.,TRBV5-1,13,CASSRSVNTEAFF,TGCGCCAGCAGCCGCTCGGTGAACACTGAAGCTTTCTTT
TRBJ2-1,TRBD2,few,TRBV6-1,15,CASTSTSGGAIEQFF,TGTGCCAGTACTAGCACTAGCGGGGGGGCTATTGAGCAGTTCTTC
TRBJ2-1,.,.,TRBV28,12,CASSLPTPKQFF,TGTGCCAGCAGTTTGCCAACCCCTAAGCAGTTCTTC
TRBJ2-5,TRBD2,.,TRBV2,15,CASRILLAGQETQYF,TGTGCCAGTAGGATCTTACTAGCGGGGCAAGAGACCCAGTACTTC
TRBJ2-7,TRBD1,.,TRBV30,14,CASMRTGGTYEQYF,TGTGCCTCCATGCGGACAGGGGGCACCTACGAGCAGTACTTC
TRBJ1-3,.,.,TRBV30,15,CAWSRNEGAGNTIYF,TGTGCCTGGAGTAGGAACGAGGGAGCTGGAAACACCATATATTTT
TRBJ2-1,TRBD2,few,TRBV7-2,16,CASSLWGGGTYNEQFF,TGTGCCAGCAGCTTATGGGGCGGGGGGACCTACAATGAGCAGTTCTTC
TRBJ2-7,TRBD1,.,TRBV29-1,16,CSVSRGRTGGSYEQYF,TGCAGCGTTTCCCGGGGGCGGACAGGGGGCTCCTACGAGCAGTACTTC
TRBJ1-1,.,few,TRBV29-1,12,CSVEEWGTEAFF,TGCAGCGTTGAAGAATGGGGCACTGAAGCTTTCTTT
TRBJ2-1,.,few,TRBV29-1,10,CSSDRDEQFF,TGCAGCTCAGACCGTGATGAGCAGTTCTTC
TRBJ1-1,.,.,TRBV20-1,11,CSAAQKAEAFF,TGCAGTGCCGCACAGAAGGCTGAAGCTTTCTTT
TRBJ2-5,TRBD2,many,TRBV19,14,CASPKGLAVKTQYF,TGTGCCAGTCCGAAAGGACTAGCTGTTAAGACCCAGTACTTC
TRBJ1-4,.,.,TRBV30,12,CASMGTNEKLFF,TGTGCCTCGATGGGGACTAATGAAAAACTGTTTTTT
TRBJ2-2,.,.,TRBV7-3,13,CASSLGSTGELFF,TGTGCCAGCAGCTTAGGATCCACCGGGGAGCTGTTTTTT
TRBJ2-1,.,.,TRBV15,16,CATSRDPPGLGNEQFF,TGTGCCACCAGCAGAGACCCCCCGGGCCTAGGCAATGAGCAGTTCTTC
TRBJ2-7,.,.,TRBV2,12,CASSRDSYEQYF,TGTGCCAGCAGCCGGGACTCCTACGAGCAGTACTTC
TRBJ2-7,.,.,TRBV6-5,13,CASSYGINYEQYF,TGTGCCAGCAGTTACGGCATTAACTACGAGCAGTACTTC
TRBJ1-2,.,.,TRBV29-1,14,CSVSGSGLNYGYTF,TGCAGCGTTTCAGGTTCAGGGCTGAACTATGGCTACACCTTC
TRBJ2-2,.,.,TRBV29-1,18,CSVAPNYIAAQNTGELFF,TGCAGCGTTGCCCCTAACTATATAGCGGCCCAGAACACCGGGGAGCTGTTTTTT
TRBJ2-2,TRBD2,.,TRBV5-6,15,CASRWGLAGAGELFF,TGTGCCAGCAGATGGGGACTAGCGGGGGCCGGGGAGCTGTTTTTT
TRBJ2-7,.,few,TRBV27,16,CASSFGRPQDSYEQYF,TGTGCCAGCAGTTTTGGTAGACCGCAAGACTCCTACGAGCAGTACTTC
TRBJ2-3,.,few,TRBV4-3,15,CASSQRGLPTDTQYF,TGCGCCAGCAGCCAACGGGGACTTCCCACAGATACGCAGTATTTT
TRBJ1-5,TRBD1,few,TRBV7-2,15,CASARDRINNQPQHF,TGTGCCAGCGCCAGGGACAGAATAAACAATCAGCCCCAGCATTTT
TRBJ2-1,TRBD1,.,TRBV6-6,12,CASSPTGGEQFF,TGTGCCAGCAGCCCCACAGGGGGAGAGCAGTTCTTC
TRBJ2-1,TRBD1,.,TRBV5-1,16,CASSLDLGTAYNEQFF,TGCGCCAGCAGCCTCGACCTCGGGACAGCCTACAATGAGCAGTTCTTC
TRBJ2-7,.,.,TRBV19,14,CASSVGQWGYEQYF,TGTGCCAGTAGCGTCGGACAGTGGGGCTACGAGCAGTACTTC
TRBJ2-5,.,.,TRBV7-9,15,CASIRGGGHQETQYF,TGTGCCAGCATCCGCGGTGGAGGGCACCAAGAGACCCAGTACTTC
TRBJ1-2,TRBD1,once,TRBV30,13,CAWETGGGYGYTF,TGTGCCTGGGAGACAGGGGGAGGCTATGGCTACACCTTC